A selection of T cell receptor beta chains follows, all from one sample in a study of blood T cell repertoires in COVID-19. The protocol was immunoSEQ multiplex PCR, while the TCRdb copy is restricted to in-frame clones and leaves out a portion. The data hold tens of thousands of clones, with about 89% observed a single time. Sequences were obtained from peripheral blood. All receptors derive from a man aged 55 to 70 with acute or convalescent COVID-19. Both conserved end residues are part of each CDR3. The order of the fields is CDR3 protein, CDR3 DNA, J gene, V gene, D gene, clone size. A D gene is named only where the DNA matches it firmly. Where a row states a size, it is once, few, many or the class of an expanded clone; other rows omit it.

CDR3: CASDMGTSGNSEQFF
DNA: TGTGCCAGCGACATGGGGACTAGCGGGAATAGTGAGCAGTTCTTC
J: TRBJ2-1
V: TRBV11-1
D: TRBD2
size: NA

CDR3: CASSEPASGREFF
DNA: TGTGCCAGCAGTGAACCGGCTAGCGGGAGGGAGTTCTTC
J: TRBJ2-1
V: TRBV6-1
D: TRBD2
size: NA

CDR3: CASSLDRESYGYTF
DNA: TGTGCCAGCAGCTTGGACAGGGAATCCTATGGCTACACCTTC
J: TRBJ1-2
V: TRBV5-4
D: NA
size: NA

CDR3: CASSVGQGDYGYTF
DNA: TGTGCCAGCAGCGTTGGACAGGGAGACTATGGCTACACCTTC
J: TRBJ1-2
V: TRBV9
D: TRBD1
size: NA

CDR3: CAISGLASNEQFF
DNA: TGTGCCATCAGTGGACTAGCGTCGAATGAGCAGTTCTTC
J: TRBJ2-1
V: TRBV10-3
D: TRBD2
size: NA

CDR3: CASSVTSGMFGEQFF
DNA: TGTGCCAGCAGCGTCACTAGCGGGATGTTCGGTGAGCAGTTCTTC
J: TRBJ2-1
V: TRBV9
D: TRBD2
size: NA

CDR3: CASSLEGGKYYEQYF
DNA: TGTGCCAGCAGCTTAGAGGGCGGGAAGTATTACGAGCAGTACTTC
J: TRBJ2-7
V: TRBV11-2
D: NA
size: NA

CDR3: CASKTRTGGGSPLHF
DNA: TGTGCCAGTAAAACTAGGACAGGGGGCGGTTCACCCCTCCACTTT
J: TRBJ1-6
V: TRBV19
D: TRBD1
size: NA

CDR3: CASSFMELRTNYGYTF
DNA: TGTGCCAGCAGCTTTATGGAGCTGCGCACTAACTATGGCTACACCTTC
J: TRBJ1-2
V: TRBV5-4
D: NA
size: NA

CDR3: CASSQDETGPYGYTF
DNA: TGCGCCAGCAGCCAAGATGAGACAGGGCCCTATGGCTACACCTTC
J: TRBJ1-2
V: TRBV4-1
D: TRBD1
size: NA

CDR3: CASSTGPAGYNEQFF
DNA: TGTGCCAGCAGCACAGGACCAGCAGGGTACAATGAGCAGTTCTTC
J: TRBJ2-1
V: TRBV7-2
D: NA
size: once

CDR3: CASSRTWGGNSPLHF
DNA: TGTGCCAGCAGTCGGACCTGGGGAGGCAATTCACCCCTCCACTTT
J: TRBJ1-6
V: TRBV27
D: NA
size: NA

CDR3: CASSYSHTANYEQYF
DNA: TGTGCCAGCAGTTACTCCCATACCGCTAACTACGAGCAGTACTTC
J: TRBJ2-7
V: TRBV6-5
D: NA
size: NA

CDR3: CATNDPGTSEDNEQFF
DNA: TGTGCCACCAACGACCCCGGGACTAGCGAGGACAATGAGCAGTTCTTC
J: TRBJ2-1
V: TRBV24-1
D: TRBD2
size: NA

CDR3: CASSIPGQRVLSGANVLTF
DNA: TGTGCCAGTAGTATCCCGGGACAGAGAGTTCTGTCTGGGGCCAACGTCCTGACTTTC
J: TRBJ2-6
V: TRBV19
D: TRBD1
size: once

CDR3: CASSRSGSQETQYF
DNA: TGTGCCAGCTCACGTAGCGGTTCTCAAGAGACCCAGTACTTC
J: TRBJ2-5
V: TRBV18
D: NA
size: NA

CDR3: CASSLAGATQYTQYF
DNA: TGTGCCAGCAGCTTAGCGGGAGCCACACAATATACGCAGTATTTT
J: TRBJ2-3
V: TRBV7-9
D: NA
size: NA

CDR3: CASSLVAGVGNEQFF
DNA: TGTGCCAGCAGCTTAGTAGCGGGAGTTGGGAATGAGCAGTTCTTC
J: TRBJ2-1
V: TRBV7-2
D: TRBD2
size: NA

CDR3: CASSPSGANTGELFF
DNA: TGTGCCAGTAGTCCTAGCGGTGCGAACACCGGGGAGCTGTTTTTT
J: TRBJ2-2
V: TRBV19
D: TRBD2
size: NA

CDR3: CASSFGPSRGGTEAFF
DNA: TGTGCCAGCAGCTTTGGGCCATCCAGGGGAGGGACTGAAGCTTTCTTT
J: TRBJ1-1
V: TRBV7-2
D: NA
size: NA

CDR3: CATEGGAEAFF
DNA: TGTGCCACCGAGGGAGGGGCTGAAGCTTTCTTT
J: TRBJ1-1
V: TRBV6-5
D: NA
size: once

CDR3: CASSFSSGTSGEQYF
DNA: TGTGCCAGCAGTTTTTCGTCCGGGACTAGCGGCGAGCAGTACTTC
J: TRBJ2-7
V: TRBV2
D: TRBD2
size: NA

CDR3: CASSRDFYGYTF
DNA: TGTGCCAGCAGCCGGGACTTCTATGGCTACACCTTC
J: TRBJ1-2
V: TRBV5-6
D: NA
size: NA

CDR3: CASSYGGGAQYEQFF
DNA: TGTGCCAGCAGCTACGGAGGGGGGGCGCAGTATGAGCAGTTCTTC
J: TRBJ2-1
V: TRBV7-2
D: NA
size: few

CDR3: CASGTTVGYNEQFF
DNA: TGTGCTAGTGGAACGACAGTGGGGTACAATGAGCAGTTCTTC
J: TRBJ2-1
V: TRBV12-5
D: NA
size: NA

CDR3: CASRYYNEQFF
DNA: TGTGCCAGCAGGTACTACAATGAGCAGTTCTTC
J: TRBJ2-1
V: TRBV6-5
D: NA
size: NA

CDR3: CAWSATSTGELFF
DNA: TGTGCCTGGAGTGCCACTAGTACCGGGGAGCTGTTTTTT
J: TRBJ2-2
V: TRBV30
D: NA
size: NA

CDR3: CASSPRGSQNEQFF
DNA: TGTGCCAGCAGCCCTCGGGGGAGCCAGAATGAGCAGTTCTTC
J: TRBJ2-1
V: TRBV3-1/TRBV3-2
D: NA
size: NA

CDR3: CASSRQGTDTQYF
DNA: TGTGCCAGCAGTCGACAGGGGACAGATACGCAGTATTTT
J: TRBJ2-3
V: TRBV11-3
D: TRBD1
size: NA